The sequence of this TCR beta chain was determined in a study of blood T cell repertoires in COVID-19. Study-wide background: From T cells, B-cell-depleted T cells, or PBMCs came the material, which was cDNA or gDNA.

The ends lost 6 bases at V and 2 bases at J; junction bases unmatched: 10. The CDR3 runs to 15 residues. Germline lookup yields CDR1 MNHEY and CDR2 SMNVEV (reference sequence). This clone was detected once. Sequenced by immunoSEQ multiplex PCR; TCRdb stores in-frame clones only, minus some. The repertoire includes about 210,000 clones, over 70% of them detected once, and 7% to 10% sits in the top ten. The clonotype was recovered from a woman in her 50s with acute or convalescent COVID-19. The specimen sequenced was peripheral blood. The chain is built from TRBV27 and TRBJ2-7; 7 bases are a match to TRBD2. The chain's CDR3 is CASSTSAPTTYEQYF. CDR3 sequence (DNA): TGTGCCAGCAGCACTAGCGCTCCTACCACCTACGAGCAGTACTTC.